This T cell receptor (beta chain) was identified during a study of blood T cell repertoires in COVID-19 (dated by TCRdb to between 2020 and 2021). Turning to the overall study: Collaborator samples came from the United States, Italy and Spain and covered acute and convalescent phases of COVID-19. The prospective study material was composed of cDNA or gDNA derived from T cells, B-cell-depleted T cells, or PBMCs. Deeply sampled blood TCRbeta repertoires from subjects exposed to, actively infected with, or recovered from COVID-19 were included in the dataset. The repertoires were made available in a free public database intended to serve as a resource for research on the immune response to SARS-CoV-2. The samples were drawn from two sources: the first 160 participants of the ongoing ImmuneRACE study, and 1,254 subjects contributed by 6 global collaborators. A de-identified subject ID, COVID-19 status, age in years and sex were almost always included in the sample metadata. Where available, HLA class I and class II types were taken from metadata supplied by the sample provider and were not determined by assay-based typing.

Each collaborating institution followed its own protocols to collect whole blood in K2EDTA tubes. Collaborator samples were shipped for TCRbeta analysis as frozen whole blood, isolated PBMCs, or DNA extracted from either sample type. What the study reported, not specific to this receptor: The quantity of clinical and demographic metadata differed by source and by participant and was supplied without curation.

To note about this clone: This receptor's antigen is unknown. Base qualities are not recorded, but no much larger clone differs from it by a single base.

TCRbeta CDR3 regions were amplified from genomic DNA using the immunoSEQ Assay, a bias-controlled multiplex PCR. The published analysis was carried out like this. The number of nucleated cells in each sample was estimated from the amplification of reference gene primers within the assay. To quantify the absolute abundance of each unique TCRbeta CDR3 rearrangement, sequence reads were collapsed and filtered. For each sample, productive Simpson clonality was calculated as the square root of Simpson's diversity index across productive rearrangements. TCRdb mirrors the immuneACCESS table, restricted to in-frame sequences. Some clones are absent from its copies; in checked studies, under half trace to an unresolved V gene, and the reason for the others is unknown. The V and J calls and clone size are taken from that table; D and trimming were inferred from the DNA. Here the sample has about 140,000 clones; about 92% occur a single time. The top ten constitute around 1.5% of the sample.

Reading the germline V gene gives CDR1 MGHDK and CDR2 SYGVNS. The CDR3 spans 14 residues, from the cysteine through the phenylalanine. Only the CDR3 region is kept as DNA, spanning 42 bases read in frame from base 1. V was cut back by 5 bases and J by 3 bases, leaving a gap of 10 bases between them. The sequence was collected from a human donor in a cohort sampled during active COVID-19. The rearranged segments are TRBV25-1 and TRBJ2-2; the D gene is possibly TRBD1, with 5 bases matching. Sequencing used peripheral blood. The nucleotide sequence is TGTGCCAGCAGTCAGGACACCTACACCGGGGAGCTGTTTTTT. This translates into CASSQDTYTGELFF.